This T cell receptor (beta chain) stems from a study of T cell repertoires in cytomegalovirus infection. Study summary: Public TCR beta signatures provided an indication of both CMV infection and a matching HLA type. Findings of the study overall: Pooled public TCR beta family frequency picked out CMV carriers with the relevant HLA. HLA-C-restricted CMV clonotypes gave the most frequent clonotype in two of eight donors.

TCRdb re-called the reads through MiXCR, storing one row per CDR3 protein. Of some 280,000 distinct CDR3 sequences in the sample, about 13% are singletons; the top ten hold 8.8%. In regard to this clonotype: Its cognate antigen is unknown.

Between the trimmed V and J ends, which lost 4 bases and 3 bases, there was a span of 16 bases. Per germline, CDR1 MNHEY and CDR2 SVGEGT. The CDR3 totals 16 residues. The chain recombines TRBV6-2 or TRBV6-3 with TRBJ2-4; either TRBD1 or TRBD2 may supply D (5 bases each). This TCR derives from a human donor in good health (CMV status not recorded). Some clones in this sample may be carry-over from other donors' samples. Sequencing used PBMCs. CDR3 in amino acids: CASSSSRTRGKNIQYF. Written as DNA, the CDR3 is TGTGCCAGCAGTTCATCCCGGACGAGGGGCAAAAACATTCAGTACTTC.